The present T cell receptor (beta chain) was sequenced within a study of blood T cell repertoires in COVID-19. Study details: The United States, Italy and Spain provided the acute and convalescent COVID-19 samples.

Sequenced by immunoSEQ multiplex PCR; TCRdb stores in-frame clones only, minus some. The sample holds more than 350,000 clones, around 87% seen once. V shed 3 bases, J shed 5 bases, and the junction held 11 bases outside the gene matches. Looked up from germline, CDR1 is KGHDR and CDR2 is SFDVKD. This CDR3 spans 18 amino acids. The sequenced material came from peripheral blood. This chain joins TRBV24-1 and TRBJ2-1; TRBD1 matches 11 bases. The TCR originated in a woman aged 25 to 39 with COVID-19, enrolled during active disease. CDR3 amino acids: CATSDRRTGGKVNNEQFF. The CDR3 region has the DNA TGTGCCACCAGTGATAGACGGACAGGGGGCAAGGTTAACAATGAGCAGTTCTTC.